This TCR beta chain stems from a study of cytomegalovirus exposure and HLA in healthy donors (dated by TCRdb to about 2017). Notes on the research overall: An earlier analysis of several hundred of the donors reported about 250 Gb of sequence data and some 100 million unique TCR beta sequences from around 200 million T cells. An early release covering more than 500 HLA-typed donors comprised about 300 gigabases of sequencing data and 65 million to 100 million unique TCR sequences. Of the roughly 410 genotyped donors, 75% to 85% were placed in the genetic ancestry cluster associated with self-reported Caucasian donors. The study aimed to test whether cataloging public T cell receptors could reveal signatures of past pathogen exposure. The T cell repertoires of some 670 subjects were profiled by immunosequencing and related to cytomegalovirus serostatus. Along with the roughly 670-subject first cohort, a separate validation cohort of roughly 110 different subjects was used. The study combined high-throughput TCR immunosequencing, statistical association of individual TCRs with disease status, and machine learning to predict cytomegalovirus infection status. To study patterns of TCR occurrence, a later analysis re-analyzed previously published TCR beta repertoires from 650 to 750 donors and added high-resolution HLA genotyping. Rather than drawing on any new phenotypic data, the later analysis identified candidate immune exposures from TCR beta sequences and the way those sequences occurred across donors. In an earlier analysis of around 540 of the donors, high-throughput TCR beta sequencing was used to judge whether each TCR beta V gene segment behaved as functional or pseudogenic. Alongside the repertoire data, information on donor age, sex, ethnicity and CMV serostatus was compiled. In a later genetic analysis, genome-wide SNP genotypes for about 65% of the roughly 700 donors were used, and that subset was treated as a discovery cohort. All discovery cohort repertoires had been generated on a single sequencing platform. HLA typing covered class I and class II loci at four-digit resolution. The number of donors typed differed by locus, with roughly 629-640 for A, B, C, DRB1 and DQB1, roughly 520 for DQA1, over 600 for DPA1, and approximately 470 for DPB1. Because of strong linkage in the cohort, five DR-DQ haplotypes were treated as single units for association and clustering. Across 300 to 500 genotyped donors of the cohort, an average of approximately 220,000 unique TCR beta nucleotide sequences per donor were sequenced, and 15% to 20% of those sequences were non-productive.

On this clone: It lacks a known antigen. One base away there is no much larger clone; base qualities are not given.

The cohort consisted of 600 to 700 healthy bone marrow donors. All cohort members were sampled while nominally healthy, although unrecorded immune exposures were likely present. The donor was CMV seronegative and belonged to the group of roughly 330 seronegative cohort members. A peripheral blood sample was provided by each donor, and peripheral blood mononuclear cells were used for TCR beta sequencing. The Qiagen DNeasy Blood Extraction Kit was used to extract genomic DNA from the blood cell samples. Summary of the overall study and its limitations: Because the 87-base-pair reads could not distinguish some IMGT-functional V segments, including TRBV6-2 and TRBV6-3, those segments were excluded. The authors suggested that the approach could potentially be generalized to other disease states and immunological phenotypes. Compared with the roughly 710-donor mean, donors in an Asian-associated ancestry cluster had fewer N-insertions in productive TCRs, according to a later genetic analysis. Broadly in line with IMGT annotations, most TCR beta V segments showed up in productive rearrangements about 90% or about 30% of the time in an earlier analysis of several hundred of the donors. V-gene and J-gene trimming of TCR beta chains was associated with a missense DCLRE1C variant in a later genetic analysis, and the association was replicated in an independent cohort. While some public TCRs were present in many individuals, most TCR sequences turned up only very rarely across donors. In a later analysis, HLA-associated TCR beta chains showed more clonal expansion and lower generation probabilities than non-associated chains that were equally common. A further reported finding was that TCR beta sequences accurately predicted the HLA-A and HLA-B alleles for most subjects in the first cohort. A later analysis associated 16,951 TCR beta sequences with specific HLA alleles at a false discovery rate of 0.05. The sequencing pipeline was judged likely to have produced a cluster of highly shared sequence variants as a technical artifact. Only TCR beta chains were sequenced in this cohort, and the absence of alpha or paired-chain data limited detectable features. Because HLA typing was missing for some donors at each locus, association tests included only the typed subset. In a later analysis, most CMV-associated TCR beta chains were found to appear HLA-restricted, with HLA associations seemingly driven largely by CMV exposure. Correlated functional status among segregating V segments might reflect linkage disequilibrium, but an unknown experimental factor could not be ruled out. When HLA alleles, especially DR and DQ, strongly co-occurred, TCR associations were difficult to assign to individual alleles. The earlier analysis of some 560 of the donors excluded approximately 17 rarely observed V segments, including chromosome 9 orphons, because counts were too low. In a later analysis, several top co-occurrence clusters were reported to appear linked to parvovirus B19, influenza, CMV and Epstein-Barr virus. The study gave a list of some 150 TCR beta chains associated with cytomegalovirus. Roughly uniform sequencing depth across donors was assumed in presence/absence analyses, although this assumption may not hold. The classifier was reported to diagnose cytomegalovirus status with high specificity and sensitivity in both the original cohort and the validation cohort. In a later analysis, the rate of TCR association differed among HLA loci, with DRB1 alleles having the most associated TCRs and HLA-C alleles having the fewest. CMV serostatus was the only immune exposure information available for the cohort. In vitro tests confirmed that a few of the cytomegalovirus-associated TCR beta chains recognize cytomegalovirus antigens.

From the cysteine up to the phenylalanine, the CDR3 has a length of 14 residues. Left in the record is the CDR3 DNA by itself, 42 bases read in frame from the first base. V loses 2 bases, J loses 3 bases, and the germline ends lie 11 bases apart. The germline V gene encodes CDR1 WNHNN and CDR2 SYGVQD (reference sequence). The receptor library was made with the immunoSEQ multiplex PCR assay. A mixture of 60 forward primers for TCR Vbeta segments and 13 reverse primers for TCR Jbeta segments was used in the multiplex PCR. The CDR3 region of rearranged TCR beta genes was amplified from genomic DNA by a multiplex PCR assay. Amplified TCR beta libraries were sequenced as 87-base-pair reads on the Illumina HiSeq System. On the study's bioinformatics: A later analysis tallied 75 million to 85 million unique TCR beta chains across the 700 or so repertoires, and some 10 million of those chains were shared by two or more donors. To remove PCR and sequencing errors, raw reads were error-corrected and collapsed into unique sequences using a nearest-neighbor algorithm that merged closely related sequences. Alignment of CDR3 sequences to IMGT reference sequences was used to assign V, D and J gene segments. Each retained sequence needed at least a six-nucleotide match to both a V gene segment and a J gene segment. A rearrangement was called productive if the CDR3 had no stop codons and remained in frame with V and J, and every other rearrangement was called non-productive. CDR3 was defined by IMGT convention, running from the second conserved V-encoded cysteine to the conserved J-encoded phenylalanine. Sequences without an unambiguous match to a single V gene segment were excluded from the earlier analysis of several hundred of the donors. In an earlier analysis of 450 to 750 of the donors, a V segment was called functional when productive rearrangements were above 56.7%, and segregating when the standard deviation between donors exceeded 5%. A statistical classification framework was built to diagnose cytomegalovirus status from the catalog of TCR beta chain sequences. V and J gene assignment, in a later analysis, came from comparing TCR nucleotide sequences with IMGT/GENE-DB human TR gene sequences. The TCRdist pipeline was used in a later analysis to assign CDR3 sequences and most-parsimonious VDJ recombination scenarios. In a later analysis, every TCR beta chain was defined by the combination of its CDR3 amino acid sequence and its V-gene family, and reads without a unique V-gene family were dropped. As a way to deal with suspected cross-contamination and a sequencing artifact, a later analysis dropped roughly 600 nucleotide sequences that were highly shared and had low generation probability. In a later analysis, a clonal expansion index for each public chain was calculated from normalized within-repertoire ranks of inferred template counts. In a later analysis, generation probabilities were computed using a VDJ recombination model fitted to out-of-frame rearrangements, and the results were checked against IGoR. In a later analysis, hypergeometric tests were used to score TCR-TCR, TCR-HLA and TCR-CMV co-occurrence, with a repertoire-size bias correction applied to TCR pairs. False discovery rates were estimated in a later analysis by permuting HLA or CMV assignments 20 times. In a later analysis, co-occurring TCRs were grouped using DBSCAN, with TCRdist sequence similarity added in when clustering inside HLA-allele-positive subsets. Co-occurrence clustering excluded repertoires with fewer than 30,000 or more than 120,000 public chains, plus five with anomalous nucleotide sharing. What TCRdb holds here is the immuneACCESS table cut down to in-frame rearrangements. Part of the clones is not present; checked against another copy, under half of the missing clones reflect an unresolved V gene, and the others are unexplained. V, J and clone size are taken as reported in that table, and D and trimming were inferred from the DNA itself. For this sample there are around 190,000 clones; 65% to 85% appear just once. The ten most abundant clones make up 1.6% of the sample.

The sequence links TRBV10-1 to TRBJ2-7, with TRBD1 perhaps the D gene, on 7 matching bases. Sequencing input: PBMCs. This receptor was obtained from a woman in her late teens or twenties in good health and CMV-seronegative. The CDR3 has the sequence CASSEDREVYEQYF. The DNA is TGCGCCAGCAGTGAGGACAGGGAGGTCTACGAGCAGTACTTC.